The source of this T cell receptor (beta chain) is a study of shared clonotypes between healthy human individuals. Sequencing was performed with immunoSEQ multiplex PCR; in TCRdb, only in-frame clones are kept and a portion is missing. This table has more than 500,000 clones, roughly 95% appearing once. This TCR was recovered from a woman under 40 in good health. The sequencing input was naive CD4+ T cells sorted from blood. Sample subset: CD45RA+ positively selected.

CDR3 in amino acids: CARPHLAGGYEQYF. In DNA form, the CDR3 reads TGCGCCAGGCCACACCTAGCGGGAGGGTACGAGCAGTACTTC. The chain joins TRBV10-1 to TRBJ2-7, with 12 bases matching TRBD2. CDR3 size: 14 residues. V gave up 9 bases and J gave up 4 bases; unmatched junction bases: 7. Germline CDR1 WNHNN, CDR2 SYGVQD (reference sequence).